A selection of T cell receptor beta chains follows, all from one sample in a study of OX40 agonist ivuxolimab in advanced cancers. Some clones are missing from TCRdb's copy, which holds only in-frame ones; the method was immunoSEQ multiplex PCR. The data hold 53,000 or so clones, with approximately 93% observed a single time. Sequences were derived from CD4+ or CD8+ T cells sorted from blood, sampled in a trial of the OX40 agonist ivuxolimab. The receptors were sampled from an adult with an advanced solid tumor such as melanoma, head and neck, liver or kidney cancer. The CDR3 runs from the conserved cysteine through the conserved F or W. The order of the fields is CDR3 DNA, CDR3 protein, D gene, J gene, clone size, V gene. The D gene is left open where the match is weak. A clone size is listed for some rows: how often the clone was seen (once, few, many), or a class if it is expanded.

TGCAGCGTTCTGAGCGAGCACTACGAGCAGTACTTC | CSVLSEHYEQYF | - | TRBJ2-7 | - | TRBV29-1
TGTGCCAGCAGCGTACAGGGAGTCACCTACAATGAGCAGTTCTTC | CASSVQGVTYNEQFF | - | TRBJ2-1 | once | TRBV7-9
TGCGCCAGCAGCCAAGATCAGGGGTCAGGAAACCTTATCTACGAGCAGTACTTC | CASSQDQGSGNLIYEQYF | - | TRBJ2-7 | - | TRBV4-3
TGTGCCTGGGAGGAGACAGGGATAAGCAATGAGCAGTTCTTC | CAWEETGISNEQFF | TRBD1 | TRBJ2-1 | - | TRBV30
TGTGCCAGCAGCGCCTTTACCGGGACTTTCTACAATGAGCAGTTCTTC | CASSAFTGTFYNEQFF | - | TRBJ2-1 | - | TRBV4-2
TGTGCCAGCACCGCAAGCGGTCGGCCATACGAGCAGTACTTC | CASTASGRPYEQYF | - | TRBJ2-7 | - | TRBV5-6
TGTGCCAGCAGCGTAGGACAGAAACCCGTCTCGGCTTTCTTT | CASSVGQKPVSAFF | - | TRBJ1-1 | - | TRBV9
TGTGCCAGCAGTTACTACGCGGGAGAAGGGCGCAATGAGCAGTTCTTC | CASSYYAGEGRNEQFF | TRBD2 | TRBJ2-1 | - | TRBV6-6
TGTGCCACCATGGGCGGGAGGTTGACCGGGGAGCTGTTTTTT | CATMGGRLTGELFF | TRBD2 | TRBJ2-2 | once | TRBV6-5
TGTGCCAGCAGCTTATTTGGGGCTTCGACTGAAGCTTTCTTT | CASSLFGASTEAFF | - | TRBJ1-1 | - | TRBV7-9
TGTGCCAGCAGTTCCGGGACTAGCCCCGCTGAGCAGTTCTTC | CASSSGTSPAEQFF | TRBD2 | TRBJ2-1 | - | TRBV28
TGTGCCAGCAGCTTAGCCAGCCGGGGGGATACGCAGTATTTT | CASSLASRGDTQYF | - | TRBJ2-3 | - | TRBV11-2
TGCGCCAGCAGCCAAGATCGAGTGGGGGGTGGGAAGACCCAGTACTTC | CASSQDRVGGGKTQYF | - | TRBJ2-5 | - | TRBV4-1
TGTGCCAGCAGTTTACCAGCTCTAGCGCTTTCCTACAATGAGCAGTTCTTC | CASSLPALALSYNEQFF | - | TRBJ2-1 | - | TRBV27
TGTGCCATCAGTGGCACAGACAGGGCACAGCAGTACTTC | CAISGTDRAQQYF | TRBD1 | TRBJ2-7 | - | TRBV10-3
TGCGCCAGCAGCCAAGTTCTAGCGGGAGGCTACGAGCAGTACTTC | CASSQVLAGGYEQYF | TRBD2 | TRBJ2-7 | - | TRBV4-3
TGTGCCAGCAGCTCCACAGGGTACGAGCAGTACTTC | CASSSTGYEQYF | - | TRBJ2-7 | - | TRBV6-6
TGTGCCAGCAGTTACTCGGCAGGGGAGTTAATCAACGAGCAGTACTTC | CASSYSAGELINEQYF | - | TRBJ2-7 | - | TRBV6-5
TGTGCCATCAGGCCGCCGGGACAGGGGCAAGAGGAGCAGTACTTC | CAIRPPGQGQEEQYF | TRBD1 | TRBJ2-7 | - | TRBV10-3
TGTGCCAGCTCACCACCGAAGACAGCATACGAGCAGTACTTC | CASSPPKTAYEQYF | - | TRBJ2-7 | - | TRBV18
TGTGCCAGCAGCCAAGAGGGAGTTTGGGAAAACACCATATATTTT | CASSQEGVWENTIYF | - | TRBJ1-3 | - | TRBV14
TGCGCCAGCAGCCAAGATCTCATGAGGGGTTATGGCTACACCTTC | CASSQDLMRGYGYTF | - | TRBJ1-2 | - | TRBV4-1
TGTGCCAGCACCTCCAATTGGGAGGAGGGATTGGCCACTAATGAAAAACTGTTTTTT | CASTSNWEEGLATNEKLFF | - | TRBJ1-4 | - | TRBV27
TGTGCCAGTAGTATAGGGCAGGGGGCCCTTTACGAGCAGTACTTC | CASSIGQGALYEQYF | TRBD1 | TRBJ2-7 | - | TRBV19
TGTGCCAGCAGTTACGGGCTAGCGGGAGCAGGGGAGCAGTTCTTC | CASSYGLAGAGEQFF | TRBD2 | TRBJ2-1 | - | TRBV6-5
TGTGCCAGCTCACCGGCCAGTGAGAAGGCTAGCGGGACTTACGAGCAGTACTTC | CASSPASEKASGTYEQYF | TRBD2 | TRBJ2-7 | - | TRBV18
TGTGCCAGCCATGATATGAGCGGTCCCTCCGATACGCAGTATTTT | CASHDMSGPSDTQYF | - | TRBJ2-3 | - | TRBV28
TGTGCCAGCAAAGAGGGAGCTGAGCAGTTCTTC | CASKEGAEQFF | - | TRBJ2-1 | - | TRBV5-6
TGTGCCAGCAGCGAGGGGGATGCGGGAAATACCGGGGAGCTGTTTTTT | CASSEGDAGNTGELFF | - | TRBJ2-2 | - | TRBV9
TGTGCCAGCAGTCCCGACCGTGTACTTCCACTAGAGGGTGAGCAGTACTTC | CASSPDRVLPLEGEQYF | - | TRBJ2-7 | once | TRBV28
TGTGCCAGCAGTGAAAGGACTGAAGCTTTCTTT | CASSERTEAFF | - | TRBJ1-1 | - | TRBV2
TGTGCCAGCAGTTACTCCGGTACTGAGCAGTTCTTC | CASSYSGTEQFF | - | TRBJ2-1 | - | TRBV6-5
TGTGCCAGCAGCTTTCAAGGACTAGCGGGACAGGGAGCGGAGCAGTTCTTC | CASSFQGLAGQGAEQFF | TRBD2 | TRBJ2-1 | - | TRBV5-4
TGTGCCAGCAGTTCCGGGACATACGGCAAAAACATTCAGTACTTC | CASSSGTYGKNIQYF | - | TRBJ2-4 | - | TRBV6-1
TGTGCCAGCAGCCCAGGGAGCGAGCAGTTCTTC | CASSPGSEQFF | - | TRBJ2-1 | - | TRBV6-1
TGTGCCAGCAGTTTAGCCGGGACAGACCTCCAAGAGACCCAGTACTTC | CASSLAGTDLQETQYF | TRBD1 | TRBJ2-5 | - | TRBV28
TGTGCCAGCAGCCTTACGGGGCTTGAGCAGTTCTTC | CASSLTGLEQFF | - | TRBJ2-1 | - | TRBV7-9
TGTGCCAGCAGTTTAATGAATATCAATGAGCAGTTCTTC | CASSLMNINEQFF | - | TRBJ2-1 | - | TRBV28
TGTGCCAGCAGTTGGAGCGGGCACTCCTACGAGCAGTACTTC | CASSWSGHSYEQYF | - | TRBJ2-7 | - | TRBV28
TGTGCCAGCAGCGCAGGGACTAGCGGGAGGAAGAGCTCCTACAATGAGCAGTTCTTC | CASSAGTSGRKSSYNEQFF | TRBD2 | TRBJ2-1 | - | TRBV9
TGTGCCAGCAGTGAAGGAAGGGAGCAGTACTTC | CASSEGREQYF | - | TRBJ2-7 | - | TRBV2
TGTGCCACCCCTCGGACTAGCGGTCTGAATGAGCAGTTCTTC | CATPRTSGLNEQFF | TRBD2 | TRBJ2-1 | - | TRBV5-8
TGTGCCAGCAGTTCTCGACTAGCGGGAGGAGGGGAGCAGTACTTC | CASSSRLAGGGEQYF | TRBD2 | TRBJ2-7 | - | TRBV28